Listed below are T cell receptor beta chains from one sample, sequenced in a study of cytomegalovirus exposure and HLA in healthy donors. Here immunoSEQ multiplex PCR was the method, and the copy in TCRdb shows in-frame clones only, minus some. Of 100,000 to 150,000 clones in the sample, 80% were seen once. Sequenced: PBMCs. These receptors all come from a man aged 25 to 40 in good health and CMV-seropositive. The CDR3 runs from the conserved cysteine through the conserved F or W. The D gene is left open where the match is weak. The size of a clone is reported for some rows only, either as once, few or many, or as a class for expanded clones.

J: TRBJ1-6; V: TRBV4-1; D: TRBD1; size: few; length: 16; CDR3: CASNTGGDLYNSPLHF; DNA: TGCGCCAGCAATACAGGGGGCGATCTTTATAATTCACCCCTCCACTTT
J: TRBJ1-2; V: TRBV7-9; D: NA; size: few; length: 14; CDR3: CASSLVAHNYGYTF; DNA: TGTGCCAGCAGCTTAGTTGCACACAACTATGGCTACACCTTC
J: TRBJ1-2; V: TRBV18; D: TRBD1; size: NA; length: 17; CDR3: CASSLTGTGQANYGYTF; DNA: TGTGCCAGCTCACTTACCGGGACAGGGCAAGCTAACTATGGCTACACCTTC
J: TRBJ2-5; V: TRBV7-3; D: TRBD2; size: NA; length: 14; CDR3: CASSLSGSGETQYF; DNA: TGTGCCAGCAGCTTAAGCGGGAGTGGAGAGACCCAGTACTTC
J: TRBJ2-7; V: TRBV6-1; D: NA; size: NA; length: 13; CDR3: CASSYGGGNEQYF; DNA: TGTGCCAGCTCTTACGGTGGGGGGAACGAGCAGTACTTC
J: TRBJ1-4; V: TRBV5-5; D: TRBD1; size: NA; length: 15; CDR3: CASSYTGGAGEKLFF; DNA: TGTGCCAGCAGTTATACAGGGGGCGCGGGTGAAAAACTGTTTTTT
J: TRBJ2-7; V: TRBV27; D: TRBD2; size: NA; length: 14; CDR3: CASRRLAESYEQYF; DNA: TGTGCCAGCAGACGACTAGCGGAATCCTACGAGCAGTACTTC
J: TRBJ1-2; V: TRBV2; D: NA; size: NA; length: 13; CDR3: CASSDRQLYGYTF; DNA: TGTGCCAGCAGTGATCGACAACTCTATGGCTACACCTTC
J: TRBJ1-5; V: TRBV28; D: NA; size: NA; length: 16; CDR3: CASSLYRIHSNQPQHF; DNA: TGTGCCAGCAGTTTATACAGGATACATAGCAATCAGCCCCAGCATTTT
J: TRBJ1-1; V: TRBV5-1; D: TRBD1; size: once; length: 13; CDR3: CASRQGVRTEAFF; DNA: TGCGCCAGCCGGCAGGGGGTGAGAACTGAAGCTTTCTTT
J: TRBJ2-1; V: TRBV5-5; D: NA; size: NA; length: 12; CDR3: CASSLWENEQFF; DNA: TGTGCCAGCAGCTTGTGGGAGAATGAGCAGTTCTTC
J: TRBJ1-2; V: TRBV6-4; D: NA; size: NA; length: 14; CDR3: CASSDPSEGGGYTF; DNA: TGTGCCAGCAGTGACCCGTCTGAGGGCGGAGGCTACACCTTC
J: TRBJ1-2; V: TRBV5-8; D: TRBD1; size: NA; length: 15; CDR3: CASSLARQGENGYTF; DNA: TGTGCCAGCAGCTTGGCCAGACAGGGGGAAAATGGCTACACCTTC
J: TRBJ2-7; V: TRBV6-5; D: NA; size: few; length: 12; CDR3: CATREREYEQYF; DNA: TGTGCTACCCGGGAACGAGAGTACGAGCAGTACTTC
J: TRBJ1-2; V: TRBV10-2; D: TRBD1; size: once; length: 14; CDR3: CASRQGTYDYGYTF; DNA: TGCGCCAGCAGACAGGGGACATATGACTATGGCTACACCTTC
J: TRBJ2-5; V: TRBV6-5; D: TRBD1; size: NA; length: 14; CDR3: CASREDRGQETQYF; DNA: TGTGCCAGCAGGGAAGACAGGGGGCAAGAGACCCAGTACTTC
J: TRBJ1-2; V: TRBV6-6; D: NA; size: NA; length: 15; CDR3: CASSYFPGANYGYTF; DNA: TGTGCCAGCAGTTACTTCCCAGGGGCTAACTATGGCTACACCTTC
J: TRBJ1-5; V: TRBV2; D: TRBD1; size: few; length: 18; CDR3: CASSVVRGQIYSNQPQHF; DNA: TGTGCCAGCAGTGTGGTAAGGGGGCAGATATATAGCAATCAGCCCCAGCATTTT
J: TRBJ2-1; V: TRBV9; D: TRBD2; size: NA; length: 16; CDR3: CASSVEGSSGGLRQFF; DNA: TGTGCCAGCAGCGTAGAGGGGAGTAGCGGGGGGCTCCGCCAGTTCTTC
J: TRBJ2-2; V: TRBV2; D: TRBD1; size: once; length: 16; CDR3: CASSEETGDYTGELFF; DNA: TGTGCCAGCAGTGAGGAGACAGGGGACTACACCGGGGAGCTGTTTTTT
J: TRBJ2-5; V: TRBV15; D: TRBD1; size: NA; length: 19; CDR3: CATSSVLDRVNVYGETQYF; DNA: TGTGCCACCAGCAGCGTGTTGGACAGGGTAAATGTATATGGGGAGACCCAGTACTTC
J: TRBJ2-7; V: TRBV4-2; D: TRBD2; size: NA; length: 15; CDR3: CASSQEGTSGLKQYF; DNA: TGTGCCAGCAGCCAAGAAGGGACTAGCGGGCTAAAGCAGTACTTC
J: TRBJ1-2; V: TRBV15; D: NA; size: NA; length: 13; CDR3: CATSREGVGGYTF; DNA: TGTGCCACCAGCAGAGAAGGGGTCGGTGGCTACACCTTC
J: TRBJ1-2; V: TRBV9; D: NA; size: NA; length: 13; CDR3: CASSNRANYGYTF; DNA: TGTGCCAGCAGCAACAGGGCTAACTATGGCTACACCTTC
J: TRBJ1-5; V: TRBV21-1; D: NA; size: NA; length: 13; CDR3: CASSNWTGFLGHF; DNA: TGTGCCAGCAGCAATTGGACAGGGTTTCTTGGGCATTTT
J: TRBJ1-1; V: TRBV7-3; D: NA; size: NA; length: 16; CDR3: CASSPTVLTPNTEAFF; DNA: TGTGCCAGCAGCCCCACTGTCCTTACCCCGAACACTGAAGCTTTCTTT
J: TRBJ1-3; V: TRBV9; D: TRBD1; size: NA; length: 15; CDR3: CASSGQGTSGNTIYF; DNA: TGTGCCAGCAGCGGACAGGGGACTTCTGGAAACACCATATATTTT
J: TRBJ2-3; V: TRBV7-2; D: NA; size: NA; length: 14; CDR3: CASSLGLSTDTQYF; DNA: TGTGCCAGCAGCTTGGGACTGAGCACAGATACGCAGTATTTT
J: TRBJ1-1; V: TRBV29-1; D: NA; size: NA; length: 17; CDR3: CSVLLRDMIGVRTEAFF; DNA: TGCAGCGTTTTACTCCGGGACATGATTGGGGTTCGCACTGAAGCTTTCTTT
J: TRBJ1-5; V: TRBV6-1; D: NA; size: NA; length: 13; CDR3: CATWSYSNQPQHF; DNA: TGTGCCACGTGGAGCTATAGCAATCAGCCCCAGCATTTT
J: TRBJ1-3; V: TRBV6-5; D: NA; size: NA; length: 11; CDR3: CASTLGNTIYF; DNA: TGTGCCAGCACTCTTGGAAACACCATATATTTT
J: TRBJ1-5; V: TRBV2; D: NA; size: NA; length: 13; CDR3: CASRYREDQPQHF; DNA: TGTGCCAGCAGATACAGGGAAGATCAGCCCCAGCATTTT
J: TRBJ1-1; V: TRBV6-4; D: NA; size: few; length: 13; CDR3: CATSREANTEAFF; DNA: TGTGCCACCAGCCGGGAGGCGAACACTGAAGCTTTCTTT
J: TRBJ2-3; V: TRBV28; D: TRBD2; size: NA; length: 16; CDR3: CASSLTSGGVTLEEYF; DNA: TGTGCCAGCAGTTTAACTAGCGGGGGGGTAACTTTGGAGGAGTATTTT
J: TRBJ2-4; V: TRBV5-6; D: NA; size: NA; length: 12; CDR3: CASSSGGYIQYF; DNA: TGTGCCAGCAGCTCGGGGGGCTACATTCAGTACTTC
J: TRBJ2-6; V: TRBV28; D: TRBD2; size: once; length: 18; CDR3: CASRLASGGASGANVLTF; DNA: TGTGCCAGCAGATTGGCTAGCGGGGGGGCCAGTGGGGCCAACGTCCTGACTTTC
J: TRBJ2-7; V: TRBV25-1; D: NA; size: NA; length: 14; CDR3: CAGRDRFPPYEQYF; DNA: TGTGCCGGACGAGACAGATTCCCTCCCTACGAGCAGTACTTC
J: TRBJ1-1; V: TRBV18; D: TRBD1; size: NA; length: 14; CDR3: CASSPGTVNTEAFF; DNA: TGTGCCAGCTCACCAGGGACAGTGAACACTGAAGCTTTCTTT
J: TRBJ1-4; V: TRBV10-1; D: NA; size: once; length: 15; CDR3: CASSEGGQGGEKLFF; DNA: TGCGCCAGCAGTGAGGGCGGCCAGGGTGGTGAAAAACTGTTTTTT
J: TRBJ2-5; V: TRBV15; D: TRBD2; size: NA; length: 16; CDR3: CATSISGGHFLETQYF; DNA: TGTGCCACCAGCATTAGCGGGGGCCATTTTTTGGAGACCCAGTACTTC
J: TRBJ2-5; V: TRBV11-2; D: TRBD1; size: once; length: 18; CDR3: CASSHPSGTGGALKTQYF; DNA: TGTGCCAGCAGCCATCCCTCGGGGACAGGGGGCGCATTGAAGACCCAGTACTTC
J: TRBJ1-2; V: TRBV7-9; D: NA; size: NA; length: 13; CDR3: CASSLDQAGGYTF; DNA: TGTGCCAGCAGCTTAGACCAGGCGGGGGGCTACACCTTC
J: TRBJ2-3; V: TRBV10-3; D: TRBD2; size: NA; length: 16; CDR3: CAIRGLAGGSTDTQYF; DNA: TGTGCCATCAGGGGATTAGCGGGGGGCAGCACAGATACGCAGTATTTT
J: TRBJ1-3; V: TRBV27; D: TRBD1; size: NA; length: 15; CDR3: CASSLGTGAGNTIYF; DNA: TGTGCCAGCAGTTTAGGGACAGGGGCAGGAAACACCATATATTTT
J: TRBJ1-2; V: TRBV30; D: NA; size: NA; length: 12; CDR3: CAWSSQNYGYTF; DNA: TGTGCCTGGAGTAGCCAAAACTATGGCTACACCTTC
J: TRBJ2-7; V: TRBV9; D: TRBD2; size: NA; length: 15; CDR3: CASSVGGGGAYEQYF; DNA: TGTGCCAGCAGCGTAGGGGGCGGGGGGGCCTACGAGCAGTACTTC
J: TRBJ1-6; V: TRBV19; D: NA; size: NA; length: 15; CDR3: CASSIDLTGHSPLHF; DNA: TGTGCCAGTAGTATAGATCTGACAGGACATTCACCCCTCCACTTT
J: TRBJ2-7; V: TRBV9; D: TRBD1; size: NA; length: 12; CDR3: CASRGDSHEQYF; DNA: TGTGCCAGCAGAGGGGACAGCCACGAGCAGTACTTC
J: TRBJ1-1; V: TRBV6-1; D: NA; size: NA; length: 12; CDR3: CASSIGGAEAFF; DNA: TGTGCCAGCAGTATTGGGGGGGCTGAAGCTTTCTTT
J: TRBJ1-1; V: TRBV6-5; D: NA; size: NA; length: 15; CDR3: CASSYSGEGPAEAFF; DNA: TGTGCCAGCAGTTACTCGGGGGAGGGGCCCGCTGAAGCTTTCTTT
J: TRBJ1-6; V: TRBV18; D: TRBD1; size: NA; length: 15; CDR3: CASSLRDRENSPLHF; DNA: TGTGCCAGCTCACTCCGGGACAGGGAGAATTCACCCCTCCACTTT
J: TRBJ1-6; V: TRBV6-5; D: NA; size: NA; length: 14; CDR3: CASSYYGGNSPLHF; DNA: TGTGCCAGCAGTTACTATGGGGGCAATTCACCCCTCCACTTT
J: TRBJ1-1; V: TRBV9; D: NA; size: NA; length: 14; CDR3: CASSVQGGVTEAFF; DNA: TGTGCCAGCAGCGTGCAAGGGGGTGTCACTGAAGCTTTCTTT
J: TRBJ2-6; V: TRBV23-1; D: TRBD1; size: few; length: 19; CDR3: CASSQSTGKTGGAKWGLTF; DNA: TGCGCCAGCAGTCAATCGACGGGGAAGACAGGGGGCGCAAAGTGGGGCCTGACTTTC
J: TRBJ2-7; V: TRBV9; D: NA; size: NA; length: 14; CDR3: CASSPPQGRDEQYF; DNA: TGTGCCAGCAGCCCCCCACAGGGAAGGGACGAGCAGTACTTC
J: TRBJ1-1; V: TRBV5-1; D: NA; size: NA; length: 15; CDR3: CASRTSTVNVAEAFF; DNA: TGCGCCAGCCGAACCTCGACAGTTAATGTGGCTGAAGCTTTCTTT
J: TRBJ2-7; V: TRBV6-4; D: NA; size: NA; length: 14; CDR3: CASSYSRDTYEQYF; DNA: TGTGCCAGCAGTTACTCCAGGGATACCTACGAGCAGTACTTC